The 15 T cell receptor beta chains listed next were all sequenced from one sample in a study of T-cell memory formation after mild COVID-19. TCRdb reanalysed the 5' RACE reads using MiXCR and keeps one entry per CDR3 protein. The sample gives roughly 80,000 distinct CDR3 sequences, 20% to 25% of which show up once; less than 55% is in the top ten. The material sequenced was PBMCs or a T cell subset sorted from them (not recorded which). These receptors originate from a young man who had mild COVID-19 (a few samples of this study predate the infection). Cell type and time point are not known.

The genes are TRBV5-1 and TRBJ2-5; D might be TRBD1 (6 bases). The CDR3 spans 15 residues. Germline loops: CDR1 SGHRS, CDR2 YFSETQ. The V gene lost 5 bases and the J gene lost 5 bases, with 19 bases spanning the gap. DNA of the CDR3: TGCGCCAGCAGGACACAGGGCGGGCTTAGGGAGACCCAGTACTTC. This translates into CASRTQGGLRETQYF. The full variable domain, in which reference TRBV5-1 and TRBJ2-5 provide the parts outside the CDR3, is KAGVTQTPRYLIKTRGQQVTLSCSPISGHRSVSWYQQTPGQGLQFLFEYFSETQRNKGNFPGRFSGRQFSNSRSEMNVSTLELGDSALYLCASRTQGGLRETQYFGPGTRLLVL.

This clonotype was counted at least ten times. The chain joins TRBV5-6 to TRBJ2-5; 11 bases match TRBD2. Germline loops: CDR1 SGHDT, CDR2 YYEEEE. With 0 bases clipped from V and 5 bases from J, the junction kept 3 bases outside the gene matches. CDR3 length: 15 residues. DNA for the CDR3: TGTGCCAGCAGCTTGGCTAGCGGGGGGTTCGAGACCCAGTACTTC. Translated: CASSLASGGFETQYF.

In this sample, this clonotype turned up a few times. The rearrangement joins TRBV5-6 to TRBJ1-1, with D possibly being TRBD1 (5 bases). The CDR3 covers 12 residues. The V gene lost 2 bases and the J gene lost 11 bases, with 13 bases spanning the gap. Germline V lookup: CDR1 SGHDT, CDR2 YYEEEE. CDR3 loop: CASSFTTGGAFF. CDR3 in DNA: TGTGCCAGCAGCTTTACAACAGGAGGGGCTTTCTTT.

This clonotype has only a few counts. V gene TRBV5-1 combines with J gene TRBJ2-1; D might be TRBD2 (5 bases). Germline CDR1 and CDR2: SGHRS and YFSETQ. V lost 3 bases and J 9 bases, leaving 16 bases between the germline ends. CDR3 length equals 14 residues. CDR3 protein: CASSYTPQAGEQFF. The CDR3 DNA follows: TGCGCCAGCAGCTACACCCCCCAGGCGGGTGAGCAGTTCTTC.

The chain employs TRBV6-5 and TRBJ2-3; TRBD2 agrees at 10 bases. The CDR3 is made up of 15 amino acids. The V and J ends lost 4 bases and 3 bases, in that order; junction bases with no gene match: 4. Germline CDR1 reads MNHEY; CDR2 reads SVGAGI. In DNA form, the CDR3 reads TGTGCCAGCAGTTGGTCTAGCGGGGGAACAGATACGCAGTATTTT. It yields the protein CASSWSSGGTDTQYF.

In DNA form, the CDR3 reads TGTGCCAGCAGCTTCGGTGGATCCTACGAGCAGTACTTC. Translating it yields CASSFGGSYEQYF. This chain links TRBV5-4 with TRBJ2-7; no reliable D call. V was pared by 2 bases and J by 1 base, with 7 bases between. Germline assignment: CDR1 SGHNT and CDR2 YYREEE (reference sequence). The CDR3 extends over 13 amino acids.

The genes are TRBV7-8 and TRBJ1-2; weak D call: TRBD1 (5 bases). This CDR3 is 17 amino acids long. V dropped 4 bases and J dropped 5 bases, with 23 bases sitting between them. Germline assignment: CDR1 SGHVS and CDR2 FQNEAQ. DNA for the CDR3: TGTGCCAGCAGCTCCACGGGTGGGGCATTAGGGATTTATGGCTACACCTTC. Translation: CASSSTGGALGIYGYTF.

The rearrangement joins TRBV7-9 to TRBJ2-7, with 9 positions matching TRBD1. This CDR3 has 13 residues. The germline gives CDR1 SEHNR, CDR2 FQNEAQ (reference sequence). The V gene end was trimmed by 3 bases and the J gene end by 7 bases; junction bases not matched to a gene: 4. The CDR3 protein is CASSFDGQGEQYF. CDR3 DNA sequence: TGTGCCAGCAGCTTCGACGGACAGGGGGAGCAGTACTTC.

The rearrangement links TRBV5-1 to TRBJ1-6, with a tentative D call TRBD1 (5 bases). The length of the CDR3 is 16 residues. The germline CDR1 and CDR2 sequences are SGHRS and YFSETQ. V was clipped by 0 bases and J by 7 bases, with 14 bases between them. Written as DNA, the CDR3 is TGCGCCAGCAGCTTGGAGGGGAGGCGTCCAAATTCACCCCTCCACTTT. Encoded protein: CASSLEGRRPNSPLHF.

The chain employs TRBV29-1 and TRBJ1-3; the D gene is possibly TRBD1 (5 bases). CDR3 length: 12 amino acids. CDR1 SQVTM and CDR2 ANQGSEA come from the germline V gene. With 6 bases removed from V and 2 bases from J, the gap between germline ends came to 8 bases. The CDR3 DNA follows: TGCAGCGTGGGGGGAGCTGGAAACACCATATATTTT. The encoded protein is CSVGGAGNTIYF.

The chain carries TRBV4-1 and TRBJ1-2; D is uncertain. This CDR3 comprises 14 residues. Germline-derived CDR1 and CDR2 are MGHRA and YSYEKL. V was cut by 0 bases and J by 0 bases, with 5 bases left in between. CDR3 nucleotide sequence: TGCGCCAGCAGCCAAGACATAGCTAACTATGGCTACACCTTC. This gives the protein CASSQDIANYGYTF.

V gene TRBV27 combines with J gene TRBJ1-6; weak D call: TRBD1 (5 bases). Germline-derived CDR1 and CDR2 are MNHEY and SMNVEV (reference sequence). V gave up 6 bases and J gave up 4 bases, with 10 bases separating them. The CDR3 extends over 14 amino acids. CDR3 amino acids: CASSRAYYNSPLHF. CDR3 nucleotides: TGTGCCAGCAGCAGGGCATATTATAATTCACCCCTCCACTTT.

This clonotype was seen a few times. The chain recombines TRBV5-1 with TRBJ2-7; D assignment may be TRBD1 or TRBD2 (6 bases each). Germline V gene lookup returns CDR1 SGHRS and CDR2 YFSETQ. The V and J ends lost 5 bases and 1 base respectively, with 16 bases between them. The CDR3 spans 15 residues. This CDR3 reads CASRSGGGPSYEQYF. In DNA, the CDR3 is TGCGCCAGCAGGTCTGGAGGGGGGCCGTCCTACGAGCAGTACTTC.

This clonotype has only a few counts. The chain links TRBV3-1 to TRBJ1-1; D gene unclear. CDR1 and CDR2 from the germline V gene are LGHDT and YNNKEL (reference sequence). This CDR3 has 14 amino acids. V lost 0 bases to trimming and J lost 1 base, with 6 bases between them. The CDR3 protein is CASSQETQNTEAFF. CDR3 nucleotide sequence: TGTGCCAGCAGCCAAGAAACGCAGAACACTGAAGCTTTCTTT.

The chain is built from TRBV6-2 or TRBV6-3 and TRBJ2-3; 8 positions match TRBD1. V was pared by 6 bases and J by 1 base, with 9 bases of the junction left unmatched. The CDR3 covers 16 residues. The germline gives CDR1 MNHEY, CDR2 SVGEGT. This CDR3 reads CASSRRQGRGTDTQYF. CDR3 DNA sequence: TGTGCCAGCAGCCGCCGACAGGGGCGGGGCACAGATACGCAGTATTTT.